This TCR beta chain was profiled in a study of blood T cell repertoires in COVID-19. Background on the study: The United States, Italy and Spain supplied acute and convalescent COVID-19 samples. PBMCs, B-cell-depleted T cells, or T cells were the source of the cDNA or gDNA that made up the material.

Concerning this clone itself: Different DNA sequences within this sample yield the same CDR3.

Data came from immunoSEQ multiplex PCR; TCRdb stores just in-frame clones and leaves some out. The sample holds about 440,000 clones, 90% seen once. The clonotype originates from a man aged 18 to 29 who had recovered from COVID-19. Sample: PBMCs or T cells enriched from blood (not recorded which).

CDR3: CASSLRGTEAFF. In DNA, the CDR3 is TGTGCCAGCAGTTTAAGGGGAACTGAAGCTTTCTTT. The rearrangement uses TRBV12-3 or TRBV12-4 and TRBJ1-1, with a weak D call TRBD1 (5 bases). The V and J ends lost 2 bases and 5 bases respectively, with 6 bases between them. There are 12 residues in the CDR3.